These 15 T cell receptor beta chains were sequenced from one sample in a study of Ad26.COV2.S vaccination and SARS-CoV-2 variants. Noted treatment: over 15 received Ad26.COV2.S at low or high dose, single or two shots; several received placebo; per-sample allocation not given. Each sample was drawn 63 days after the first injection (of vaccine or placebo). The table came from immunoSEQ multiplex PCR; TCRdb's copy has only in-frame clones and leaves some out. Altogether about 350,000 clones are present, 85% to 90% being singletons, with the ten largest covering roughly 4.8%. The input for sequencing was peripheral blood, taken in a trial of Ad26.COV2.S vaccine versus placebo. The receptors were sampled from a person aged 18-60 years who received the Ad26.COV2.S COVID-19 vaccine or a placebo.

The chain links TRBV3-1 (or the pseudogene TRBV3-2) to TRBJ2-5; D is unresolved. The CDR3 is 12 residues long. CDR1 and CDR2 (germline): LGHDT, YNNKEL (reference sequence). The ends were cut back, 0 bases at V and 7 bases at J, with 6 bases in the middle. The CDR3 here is CASSQDTGTQYF. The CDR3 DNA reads TGTGCCAGCAGCCAAGATACTGGGACCCAGTACTTC.

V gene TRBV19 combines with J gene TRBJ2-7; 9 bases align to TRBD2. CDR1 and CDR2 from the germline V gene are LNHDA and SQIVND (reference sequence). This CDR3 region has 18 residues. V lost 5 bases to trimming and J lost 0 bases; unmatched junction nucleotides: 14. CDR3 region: CASSGYARLAENSYEQYF. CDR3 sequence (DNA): TGTGCCAGTAGTGGTTACGCCCGACTAGCGGAGAACTCCTACGAGCAGTACTTC.

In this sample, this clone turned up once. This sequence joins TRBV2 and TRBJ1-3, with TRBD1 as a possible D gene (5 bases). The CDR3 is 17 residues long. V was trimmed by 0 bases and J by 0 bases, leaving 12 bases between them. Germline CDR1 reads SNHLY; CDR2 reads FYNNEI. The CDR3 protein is CASSEARAGTSGNTIYF. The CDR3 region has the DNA TGTGCCAGCAGTGAAGCGCGGGCAGGGACCTCTGGAAACACCATATATTTT.

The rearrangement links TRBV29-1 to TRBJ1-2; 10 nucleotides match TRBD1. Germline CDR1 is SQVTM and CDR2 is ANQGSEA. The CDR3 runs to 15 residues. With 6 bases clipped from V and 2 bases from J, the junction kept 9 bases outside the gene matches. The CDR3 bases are TGCAGCGTCAACTCGGGACAGGGGTTAAACTATGGCTACACCTTC. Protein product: CSVNSGQGLNYGYTF.

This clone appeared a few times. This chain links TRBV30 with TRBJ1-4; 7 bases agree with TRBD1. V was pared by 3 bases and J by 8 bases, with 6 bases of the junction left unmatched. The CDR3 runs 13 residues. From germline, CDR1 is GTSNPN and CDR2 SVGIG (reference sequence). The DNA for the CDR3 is TGTGCCTGGAGGAGAGGGGGCGGCGAAAAACTGTTTTTT. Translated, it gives CAWRRGGGEKLFF.

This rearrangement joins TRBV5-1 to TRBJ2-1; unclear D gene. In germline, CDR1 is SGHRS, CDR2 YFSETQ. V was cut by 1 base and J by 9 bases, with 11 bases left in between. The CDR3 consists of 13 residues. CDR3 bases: TGCGCCAGCAGCTTGCAGAAGGTTGGTGAGCAGTTCTTC. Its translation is CASSLQKVGEQFF. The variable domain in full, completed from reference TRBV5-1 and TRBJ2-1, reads KAGVTQTPRYLIKTRGQQVTLSCSPISGHRSVSWYQQTPGQGLQFLFEYFSETQRNKGNFPGRFSGRQFSNSRSEMNVSTLELGDSALYLCASSLQKVGEQFFGPGTRLTVL.

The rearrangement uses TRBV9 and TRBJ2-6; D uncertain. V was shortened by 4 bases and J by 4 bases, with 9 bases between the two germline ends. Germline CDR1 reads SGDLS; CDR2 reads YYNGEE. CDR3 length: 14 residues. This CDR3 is CASSIAGGANVLTF. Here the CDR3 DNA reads TGTGCCAGCAGCATCGCTGGAGGGGCCAACGTCCTGACTTTC.

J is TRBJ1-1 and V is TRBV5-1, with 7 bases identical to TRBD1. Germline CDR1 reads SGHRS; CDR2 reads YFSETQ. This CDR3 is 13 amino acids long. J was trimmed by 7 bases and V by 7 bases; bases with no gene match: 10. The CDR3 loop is CASSGGRDGEAFF. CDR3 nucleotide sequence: TGCGCCAGCTCAGGGGGACGTGATGGTGAAGCTTTCTTT.

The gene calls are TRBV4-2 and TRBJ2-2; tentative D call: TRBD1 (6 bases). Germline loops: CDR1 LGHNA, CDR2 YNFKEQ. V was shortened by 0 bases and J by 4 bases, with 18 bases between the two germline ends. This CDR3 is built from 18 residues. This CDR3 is CASSQENFRTDGTGELFF. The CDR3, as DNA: TGTGCCAGCAGCCAAGAAAATTTCAGGACAGATGGCACCGGGGAGCTGTTTTTT.

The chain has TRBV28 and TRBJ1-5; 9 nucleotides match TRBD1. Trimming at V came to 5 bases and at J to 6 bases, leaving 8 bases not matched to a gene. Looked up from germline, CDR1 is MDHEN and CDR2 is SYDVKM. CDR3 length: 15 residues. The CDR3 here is CASSIGQGQIQPQHF. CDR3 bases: TGTGCCAGCAGTATCGGACAGGGGCAAATTCAGCCCCAGCATTTT.

The CDR3 sequence: CASSLGTVENQPQHF. The CDR3 nucleotides read TGCGCCAGCAGCCTGGGGACAGTGGAAAATCAGCCCCAGCATTTT. The chain is built from TRBV5-1 and TRBJ1-5, with 7 bases matching TRBD1. The CDR3 is 15 amino acids. Germline loops: CDR1 SGHRS, CDR2 YFSETQ. V was clipped by 4 bases and J by 4 bases; unmatched bases: 8.

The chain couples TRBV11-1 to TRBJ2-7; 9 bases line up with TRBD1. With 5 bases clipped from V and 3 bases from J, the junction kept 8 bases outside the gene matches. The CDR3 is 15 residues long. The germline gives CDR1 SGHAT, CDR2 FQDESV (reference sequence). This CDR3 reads CASSRRQGGRYEQYF. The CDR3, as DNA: TGTGCCAGCAGCCGACGACAGGGGGGTCGCTACGAGCAGTACTTC.

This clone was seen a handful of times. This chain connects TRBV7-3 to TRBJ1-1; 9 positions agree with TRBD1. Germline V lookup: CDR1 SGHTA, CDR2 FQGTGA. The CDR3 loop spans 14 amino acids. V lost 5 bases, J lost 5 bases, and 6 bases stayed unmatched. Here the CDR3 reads CASSPQGAGTEAFF. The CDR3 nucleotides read TGTGCCAGCAGCCCACAGGGGGCTGGTACTGAAGCTTTCTTT.

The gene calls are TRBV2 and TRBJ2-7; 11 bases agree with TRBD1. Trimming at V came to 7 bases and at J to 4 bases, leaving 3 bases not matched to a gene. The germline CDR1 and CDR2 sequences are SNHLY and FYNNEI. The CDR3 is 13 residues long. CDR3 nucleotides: TGTGCCAGCAAGGGACAGGGGGGATACGAGCAGTACTTC. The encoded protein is CASKGQGGYEQYF.

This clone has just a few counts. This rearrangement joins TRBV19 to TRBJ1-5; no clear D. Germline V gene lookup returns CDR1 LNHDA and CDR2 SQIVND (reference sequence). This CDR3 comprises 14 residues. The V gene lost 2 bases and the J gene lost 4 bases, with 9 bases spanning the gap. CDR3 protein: CASSIWTSNQPQHF. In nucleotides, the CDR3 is TGTGCCAGTAGTATATGGACTTCAAATCAGCCCCAGCATTTT.